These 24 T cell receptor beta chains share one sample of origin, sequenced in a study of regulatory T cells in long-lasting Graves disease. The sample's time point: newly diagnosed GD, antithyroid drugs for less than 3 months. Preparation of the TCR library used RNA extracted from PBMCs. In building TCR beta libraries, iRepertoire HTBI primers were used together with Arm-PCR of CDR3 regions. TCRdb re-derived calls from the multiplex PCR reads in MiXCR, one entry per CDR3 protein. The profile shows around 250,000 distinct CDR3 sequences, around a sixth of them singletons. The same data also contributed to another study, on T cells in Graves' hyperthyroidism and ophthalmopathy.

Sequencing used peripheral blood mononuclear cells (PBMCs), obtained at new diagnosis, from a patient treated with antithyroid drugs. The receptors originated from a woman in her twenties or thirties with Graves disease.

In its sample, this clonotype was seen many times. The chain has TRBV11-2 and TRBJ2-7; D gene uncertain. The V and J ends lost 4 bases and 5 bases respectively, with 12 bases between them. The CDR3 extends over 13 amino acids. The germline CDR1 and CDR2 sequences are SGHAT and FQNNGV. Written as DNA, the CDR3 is TGTGCCAGCAGCTACGAAGGGCTCCACGAGCAGTACTTC. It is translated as CASSYEGLHEQYF.

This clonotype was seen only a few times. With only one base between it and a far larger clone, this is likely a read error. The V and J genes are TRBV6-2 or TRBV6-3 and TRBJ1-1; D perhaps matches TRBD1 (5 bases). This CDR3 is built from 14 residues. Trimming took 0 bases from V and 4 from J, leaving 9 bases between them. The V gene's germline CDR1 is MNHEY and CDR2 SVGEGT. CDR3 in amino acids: CASSYSGDGTEAFF. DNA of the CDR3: TGTGCCAGCAGTTACTCGGGGGACGGCACTGAAGCTTTCTTT.

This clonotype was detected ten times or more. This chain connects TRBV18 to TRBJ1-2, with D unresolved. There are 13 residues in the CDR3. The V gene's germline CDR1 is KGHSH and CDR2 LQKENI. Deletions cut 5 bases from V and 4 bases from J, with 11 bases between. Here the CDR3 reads CASSKIGSYGYTF. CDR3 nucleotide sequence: TGTGCCAGCTCAAAAATAGGGTCCTATGGCTACACCTTC.

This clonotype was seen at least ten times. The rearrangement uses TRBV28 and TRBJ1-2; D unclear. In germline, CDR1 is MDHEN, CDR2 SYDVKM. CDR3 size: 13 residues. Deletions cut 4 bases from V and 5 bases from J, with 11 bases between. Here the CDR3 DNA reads TGTGCCAGCAGTTCGGACCTAGAGTATGGCTACACCTTC. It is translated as CASSSDLEYGYTF.

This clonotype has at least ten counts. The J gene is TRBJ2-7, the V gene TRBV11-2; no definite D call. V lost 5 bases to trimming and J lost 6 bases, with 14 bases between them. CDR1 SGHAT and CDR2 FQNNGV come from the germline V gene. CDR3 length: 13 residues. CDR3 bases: TGTGCCAGCAGCACCAATGGGTTCGGCGAGCAGTACTTC. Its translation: CASSTNGFGEQYF.

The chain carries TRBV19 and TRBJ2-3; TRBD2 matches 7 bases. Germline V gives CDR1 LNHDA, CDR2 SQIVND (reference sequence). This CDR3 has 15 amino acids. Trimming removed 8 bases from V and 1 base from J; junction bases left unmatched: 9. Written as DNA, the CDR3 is TGTGCCAGTGCGCGCGGACTAGGGGGCACAGATACGCAGTATTTT. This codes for CASARGLGGTDTQYF.

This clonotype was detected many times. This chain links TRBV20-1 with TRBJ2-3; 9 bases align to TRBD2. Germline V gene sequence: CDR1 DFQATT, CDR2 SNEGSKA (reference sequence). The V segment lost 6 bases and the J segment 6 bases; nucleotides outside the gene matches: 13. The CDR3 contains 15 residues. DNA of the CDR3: TGCAGTGCCCACGAGGAGCGGGGGGCTTCTGATACGCAGTATTTT. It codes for CSAHEERGASDTQYF.

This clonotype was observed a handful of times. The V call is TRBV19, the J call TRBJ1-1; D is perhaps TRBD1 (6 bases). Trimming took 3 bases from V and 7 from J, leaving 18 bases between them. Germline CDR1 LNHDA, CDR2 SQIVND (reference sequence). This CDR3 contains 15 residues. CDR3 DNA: TGTGCCAGTAGTATTGTGGGGGGGCTAGTAGATGAAGCTTTCTTT. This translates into CASSIVGGLVDEAFF. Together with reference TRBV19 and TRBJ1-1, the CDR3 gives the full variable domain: DGGITQSPKYLFRKEGQNVTLSCEQNLNHDAMYWYRQDPGQGLRLIYYSQIVNDFQKGDIAEGYSVSREKKESFPLTVTSAQKNPTAFYLCASSIVGGLVDEAFFGQGTRLTVV.

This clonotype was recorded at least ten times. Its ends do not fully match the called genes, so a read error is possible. CDR3: CASSLAARAYNEKLFF. Here the CDR3 DNA reads TGTGCCAGCAGCTTGGCCGCACGGGCATACAATGAAAAACTGTTTTTT. The rearrangement links TRBV5-1 to TRBJ1-4; D gene uncertain. The CDR3 contains 16 residues. Per the germline V gene, CDR1 is SGHRS and CDR2 is YFSETQ.

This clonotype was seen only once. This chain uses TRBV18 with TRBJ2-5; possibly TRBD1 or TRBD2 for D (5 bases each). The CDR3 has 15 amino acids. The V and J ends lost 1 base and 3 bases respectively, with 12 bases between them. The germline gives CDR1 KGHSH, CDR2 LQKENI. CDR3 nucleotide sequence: TGTGCCAGCTCACCACATCGGGGCCTAAAAGAGACCCAGTACTTC. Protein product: CASSPHRGLKETQYF.

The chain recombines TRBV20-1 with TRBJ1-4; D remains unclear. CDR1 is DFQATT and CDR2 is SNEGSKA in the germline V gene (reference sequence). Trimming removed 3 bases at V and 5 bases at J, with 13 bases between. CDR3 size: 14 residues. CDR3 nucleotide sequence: TGCAGTGCTAGGCCCTCCGGTGGAAATGAAAAACTGTTTTTT. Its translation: CSARPSGGNEKLFF.

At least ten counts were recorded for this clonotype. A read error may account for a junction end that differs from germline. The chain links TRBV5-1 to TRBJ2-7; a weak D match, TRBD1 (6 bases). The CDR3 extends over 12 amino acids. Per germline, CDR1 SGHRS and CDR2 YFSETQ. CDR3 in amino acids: CASSLTGYEQYF. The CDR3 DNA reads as TGTGCCAGCAGCTTGACAGGCTACGAGCAGTACTTC.

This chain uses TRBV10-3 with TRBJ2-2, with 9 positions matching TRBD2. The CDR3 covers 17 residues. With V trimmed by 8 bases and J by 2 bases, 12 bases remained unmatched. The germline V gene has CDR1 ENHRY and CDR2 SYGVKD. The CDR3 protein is CAIGSGAGGPNTGELFF. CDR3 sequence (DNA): TGTGCCATCGGGTCGGGGGCGGGGGGGCCCAACACCGGGGAGCTGTTTTTT.

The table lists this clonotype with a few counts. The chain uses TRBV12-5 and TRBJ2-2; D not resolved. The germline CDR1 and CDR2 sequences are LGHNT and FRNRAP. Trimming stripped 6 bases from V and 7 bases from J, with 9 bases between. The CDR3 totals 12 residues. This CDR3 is CASGWNFGELFF. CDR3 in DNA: TGTGCTAGTGGCTGGAACTTCGGGGAGCTGTTTTTT. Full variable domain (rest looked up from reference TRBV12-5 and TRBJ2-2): DARVTQTPRHKVTEMGQEVTMRCQPILGHNTVFWYRQTMMQGLELLAYFRNRAPLDDSGMPKDRFSAEMPDATLATLKIQPSEPRDSAVYFCASGWNFGELFFGEGSRLTVL.

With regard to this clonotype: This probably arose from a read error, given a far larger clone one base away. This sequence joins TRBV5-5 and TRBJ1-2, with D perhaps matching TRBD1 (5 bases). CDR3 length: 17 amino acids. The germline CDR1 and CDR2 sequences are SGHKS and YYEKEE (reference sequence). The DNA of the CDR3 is TGCGCCAGCAGCCTCGGAGACAGCTCCGAGGCTAACTATGGCTACACCTTC. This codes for CASSLGDSSEANYGYTF.

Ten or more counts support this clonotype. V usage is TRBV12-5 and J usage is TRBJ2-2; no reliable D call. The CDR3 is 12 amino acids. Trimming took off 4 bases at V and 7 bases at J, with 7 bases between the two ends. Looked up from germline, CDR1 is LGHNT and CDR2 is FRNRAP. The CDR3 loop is CASGSPGGELFF. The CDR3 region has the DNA TGTGCTAGTGGTTCCCCAGGCGGGGAGCTGTTTTTT. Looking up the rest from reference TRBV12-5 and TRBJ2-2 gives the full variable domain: DARVTQTPRHKVTEMGQEVTMRCQPILGHNTVFWYRQTMMQGLELLAYFRNRAPLDDSGMPKDRFSAEMPDATLATLKIQPSEPRDSAVYFCASGSPGGELFFGEGSRLTVL.

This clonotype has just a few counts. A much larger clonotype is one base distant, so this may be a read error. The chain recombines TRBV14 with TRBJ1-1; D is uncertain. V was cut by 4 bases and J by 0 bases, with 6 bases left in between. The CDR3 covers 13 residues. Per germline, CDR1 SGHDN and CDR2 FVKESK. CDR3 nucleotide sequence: TGTGCCAGCAGCCGACTCATGAACACTGAAGCTTTCTTT. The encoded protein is CASSRLMNTEAFF.

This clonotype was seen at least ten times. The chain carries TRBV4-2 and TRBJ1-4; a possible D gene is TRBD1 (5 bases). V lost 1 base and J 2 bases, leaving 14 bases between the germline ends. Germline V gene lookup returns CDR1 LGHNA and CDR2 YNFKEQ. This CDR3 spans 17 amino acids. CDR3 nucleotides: TGTGCCAGCAGCCAAGGGGACCACAGGACGACTAATGAAAAACTGTTTTTT. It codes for CASSQGDHRTTNEKLFF.

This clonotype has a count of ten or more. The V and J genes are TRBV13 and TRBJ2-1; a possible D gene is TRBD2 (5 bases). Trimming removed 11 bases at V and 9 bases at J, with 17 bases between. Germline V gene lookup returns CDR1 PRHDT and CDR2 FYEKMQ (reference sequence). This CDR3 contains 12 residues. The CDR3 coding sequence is TGTGCCCCCGGGCGGAGGATGGCTGAGCAGTTCTTC. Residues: CAPGRRMAEQFF.

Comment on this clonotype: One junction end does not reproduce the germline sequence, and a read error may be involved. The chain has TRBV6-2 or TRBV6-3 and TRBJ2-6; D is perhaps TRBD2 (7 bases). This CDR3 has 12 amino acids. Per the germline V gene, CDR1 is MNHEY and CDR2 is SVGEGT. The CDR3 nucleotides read TGTGCCAGCAGTGGGGGGGCCGACGTCCTGACTTTC. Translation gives CASSGGADVLTF.

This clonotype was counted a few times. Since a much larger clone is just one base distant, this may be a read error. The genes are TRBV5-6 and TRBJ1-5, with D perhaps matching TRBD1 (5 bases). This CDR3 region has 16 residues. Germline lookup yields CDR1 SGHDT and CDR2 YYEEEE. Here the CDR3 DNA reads TGTGCCAGCAGCAAAGGGGAGGTCGGGAGCAATCCGCCCCAGCATTTT. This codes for CASSKGEVGSNPPQHF. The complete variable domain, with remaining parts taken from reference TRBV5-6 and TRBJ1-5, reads DAGVTQSPTHLIKTRGQQVTLRCSPKSGHDTVSWYQQALGQGPQFIFQYYEEEERQRGNFPDRFSGHQFPNYSSELNVNALLLGDSALYLCASSKGEVGSNPPQHFGDGTRLSIL.

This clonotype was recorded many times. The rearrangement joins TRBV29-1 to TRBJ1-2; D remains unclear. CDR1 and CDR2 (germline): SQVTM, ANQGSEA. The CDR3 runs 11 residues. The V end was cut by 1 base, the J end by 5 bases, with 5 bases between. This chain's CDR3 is CSVEGPYGYTF. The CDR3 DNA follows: TGCAGCGTTGAAGGGCCTTATGGCTACACCTTC.

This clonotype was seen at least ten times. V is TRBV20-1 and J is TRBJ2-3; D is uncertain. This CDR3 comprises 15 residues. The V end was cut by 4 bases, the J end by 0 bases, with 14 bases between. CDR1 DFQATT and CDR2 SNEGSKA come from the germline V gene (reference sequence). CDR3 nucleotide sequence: TGCAGTGCTACCCTCAGCCGGTTGAGCACAGATACGCAGTATTTT. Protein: CSATLSRLSTDTQYF.

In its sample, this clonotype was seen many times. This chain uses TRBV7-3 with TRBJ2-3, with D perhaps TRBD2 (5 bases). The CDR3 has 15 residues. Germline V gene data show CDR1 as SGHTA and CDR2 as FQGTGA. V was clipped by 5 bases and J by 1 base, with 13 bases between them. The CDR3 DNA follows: TGTGCCAGCAGCGGACGGGGATTTGGCACAGATACGCAGTATTTT. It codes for CASSGRGFGTDTQYF.